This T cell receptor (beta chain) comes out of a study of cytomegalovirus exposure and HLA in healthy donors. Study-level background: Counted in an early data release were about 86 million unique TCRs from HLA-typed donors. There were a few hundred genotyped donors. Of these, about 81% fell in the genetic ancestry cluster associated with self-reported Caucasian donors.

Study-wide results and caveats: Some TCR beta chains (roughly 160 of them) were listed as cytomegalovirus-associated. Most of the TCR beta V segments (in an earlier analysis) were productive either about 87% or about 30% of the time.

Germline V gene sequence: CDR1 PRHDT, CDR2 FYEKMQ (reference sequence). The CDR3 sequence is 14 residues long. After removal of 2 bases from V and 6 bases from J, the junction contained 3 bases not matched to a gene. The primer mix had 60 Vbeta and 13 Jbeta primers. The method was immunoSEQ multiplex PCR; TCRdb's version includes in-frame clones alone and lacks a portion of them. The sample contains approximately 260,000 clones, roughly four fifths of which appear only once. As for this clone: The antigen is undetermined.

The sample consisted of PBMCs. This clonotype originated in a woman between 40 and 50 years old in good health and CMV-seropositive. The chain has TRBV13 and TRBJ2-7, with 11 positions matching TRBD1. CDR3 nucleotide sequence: TGTGCCAGCAGCTTAAGGGACAGGGGGGGCGAGCAGTACTTC. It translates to CASSLRDRGGEQYF.